A single sample gave rise to the 24 T cell receptor beta chains below, sequenced in a study of blood T cell repertoires in COVID-19. Clones were read by immunoSEQ multiplex PCR, and TCRdb kept only the in-frame ones, dropping some. The profile shows under 300,000 clones, approximately 84% of them singletons. The source material was PBMCs or T cells enriched from blood (not recorded which). The receptors come from a middle-aged man who had recovered from COVID-19.

The chain combines TRBV18 with TRBJ1-1; unclear D gene. This CDR3 is built from 13 residues. Deletions cut 6 bases from V and 1 base from J, with 9 bases between. Germline-derived CDR1 and CDR2 are KGHSH and LQKENI. The chain's CDR3 is CASSPNKNTEAFF. The CDR3 DNA sequence: TGTGCCAGCTCCCCGAACAAGAACACTGAAGCTTTCTTT.

The chain recombines TRBV20-1 with TRBJ1-1; a possible D gene is TRBD1 (6 bases). The V gene's germline CDR1 is DFQATT and CDR2 SNEGSKA (reference sequence). V gave up 3 bases and J gave up 7 bases, with 15 bases separating them. The CDR3 sequence is 13 residues long. The CDR3 sequence: CSASMGAHSEAFF. The CDR3 DNA reads TGCAGTGCTAGTATGGGGGCGCATAGTGAAGCTTTCTTT.

This clone was counted only a few times. V gene TRBV7-2 combines with J gene TRBJ1-3, with 8 positions matching TRBD1. There are 15 residues in the CDR3. Germline V gives CDR1 SGHTA, CDR2 FQGNSA. The ends lost 4 bases at V and 1 base at J; junction bases unmatched: 3. The CDR3 here is CASSSDRGSGNTIYF. In nucleotides, the CDR3 is TGTGCCAGCAGCTCCGACAGGGGTTCTGGAAACACCATATATTTT.

V gene TRBV7-9 combines with J gene TRBJ1-1, with a weak D call TRBD1 (5 bases). V was shortened by 5 bases and J by 1 base, with 14 bases between the two germline ends. The CDR3 loop spans 15 amino acids. CDR1 is SEHNR, CDR2 FQNEAQ, per germline (reference sequence). The CDR3 region is CASSPGWGPNTEAFF. The CDR3 nucleotides are TGTGCCAGCAGCCCTGGGTGGGGCCCGAACACTGAAGCTTTCTTT.

This clone was observed once. The genes are TRBV5-1 and TRBJ1-1; D is unclear. The V end was cut by 2 bases, the J end by 0 bases, with 14 bases between. This CDR3 contains 16 residues. Germline CDR1 SGHRS, CDR2 YFSETQ. The CDR3 reads CASSFQLRYMNTEAFF. In DNA form, the CDR3 reads TGCGCCAGCAGCTTCCAGTTGAGGTACATGAACACTGAAGCTTTCTTT.

This rearrangement joins TRBV12-3 or TRBV12-4 to TRBJ1-5, with a weak D call TRBD1 (5 bases). The V and J ends lost 5 bases and 9 bases respectively, with 11 bases between them. This CDR3 is built from 12 residues. The CDR3 protein is CASSPQGGPQHF. The CDR3 DNA is TGTGCCAGCAGTCCGCAGGGAGGGCCCCAGCATTTT.

The J gene is TRBJ1-5, the V gene TRBV27, with a tentative D call TRBD1 (6 bases). V gave up 2 bases and J gave up 5 bases, with 13 bases separating them. This CDR3 comprises 15 residues. Germline V gene data show CDR1 as MNHEY and CDR2 as SMNVEV (reference sequence). In DNA form, the CDR3 reads TGTGCCAGCAGTTTACAACAGGGATTGGATCAGCCCCAGCATTTT. Protein product: CASSLQQGLDQPQHF.

This chain joins TRBV28 and TRBJ1-2; TRBD1 might be the D (6 bases). This CDR3 region has 12 residues. The V and J ends lost 10 bases and 4 bases respectively, with 13 bases between them. Looked up from germline, CDR1 is MDHEN and CDR2 is SYDVKM. Here the CDR3 DNA reads TGTGCCACTACGGACAGTACCTATGGCTACACCTTC. It encodes CATTDSTYGYTF.

The chain carries TRBV11-2 and TRBJ2-2; D perhaps matches TRBD2 (5 bases). Germline V gene lookup returns CDR1 SGHAT and CDR2 FQNNGV. This CDR3 region has 15 residues. V shed 4 bases and J shed 1 base, with 10 bases lying between them. This CDR3 is CASSYPRGNTGELFF. In DNA, the CDR3 is TGTGCCAGCAGCTACCCCCGGGGGAACACCGGGGAGCTGTTTTTT. Together with reference TRBV11-2 and TRBJ2-2, the CDR3 gives the full variable domain: EAGVAQSPRYKIIEKRQSVAFWCNPISGHATLYWYQQILGQGPKLLIQFQNNGVVDDSQLPKDRFSAERLKGVDSTLKIQPAKLEDSAVYLCASSYPRGNTGELFFGEGSRLTVL.

The genes are TRBV14 and TRBJ1-2, with 8 positions matching TRBD1. The CDR3 is made up of 17 amino acids. From germline, CDR1 is SGHDN and CDR2 FVKESK. Trimming took 2 bases from V and 4 from J; bases not matched to a gene: 12. In DNA, the CDR3 is TGTGCCAGCAGCCAAAAGCGGGGCAGGGGGCAGGGCTATGGCTACACCTTC. This translates into CASSQKRGRGQGYGYTF.

V is TRBV10-3 and J is TRBJ1-2, with TRBD1 identical over 8 bases. V shed 10 bases and J 2 bases; nucleotides not matched to a gene: 6. Germline V gives CDR1 ENHRY, CDR2 SYGVKD. This CDR3 region has 13 residues. The DNA for the CDR3 is TGTGCCACCGGACAGGGAGCCAACTATGGCTACACCTTC. Residues: CATGQGANYGYTF.

The chain combines TRBV7-8 with TRBJ2-7; D is uncertain. The CDR3 loop spans 13 amino acids. Looked up from germline, CDR1 is SGHVS and CDR2 is FQNEAQ. Trimming left V 5 bases short and J 0 bases short, with 8 bases between. The CDR3 nucleotides are TGTGCCAGCAGCCGGACGGGCTCCTACGAGCAGTACTTC. Translated, it gives CASSRTGSYEQYF.

The rearrangement uses TRBV29-1 and TRBJ1-1; D is uncertain. CDR3 length equals 14 residues. The germline V gene has CDR1 SQVTM and CDR2 ANQGSEA. Trimming shortened V by 3 bases and J by 7 bases, and 18 bases separated the two germline ends. This chain's CDR3 is CSVDGPSGYNEAFF. The CDR3 bases are TGCAGCGTTGATGGGCCCAGCGGTTATAATGAAGCTTTCTTT.

CDR3 in DNA: TGTGCCAGCAGCCACGGTGGTACGAACACTGAAGCTTTCTTT. Translation: CASSHGGTNTEAFF. The chain has TRBV6-5 and TRBJ1-1; no firm D call. V was shortened by 6 bases and J by 1 base, with 12 bases between the two germline ends. Germline loops: CDR1 MNHEY, CDR2 SVGAGI. The CDR3 totals 14 residues.

The chain links TRBV5-1 to TRBJ1-1, with D tentatively TRBD1 (6 bases). Per germline, CDR1 SGHRS and CDR2 YFSETQ. V lost 3 bases to trimming and J lost 0 bases, with 18 bases between them. The CDR3 has 17 residues. CDR3 coding DNA: TGCGCCAGCAGCTCCGGGGCCCAGGGGCGTATGAACACTGAAGCTTTCTTT. This translates into CASSSGAQGRMNTEAFF.

This clone has more than one count but fewer than ten. This specimen includes other DNA sequences encoding the same CDR3. The chain employs TRBV7-2 and TRBJ1-5, with D maybe TRBD1 (5 bases). Trimming stripped 2 bases from V and 7 bases from J, with 9 bases between. The CDR3 has 13 residues. Germline CDR1 SGHTA, CDR2 FQGNSA. The CDR3 DNA follows: TGTGCCAGCAGCTTACGGGGGGACCAGCCCCAGCATTTT. Protein: CASSLRGDQPQHF.

J is TRBJ1-1 and V is TRBV4-2; 7 bases are shared with TRBD1. Germline values: CDR1 LGHNA, CDR2 YNFKEQ. V was clipped by 2 bases and J by 4 bases; unmatched bases: 4. The CDR3 is 14 residues long. The CDR3 sequence is CASSQLGTVTEAFF. In DNA form, the CDR3 reads TGTGCCAGCAGCCAACTCGGGACAGTCACTGAAGCTTTCTTT.

The rearrangement uses TRBV6-5 and TRBJ1-5, with 7 nucleotides matching TRBD1. The CDR3 contains 14 residues. The V and J ends lost 7 bases and 6 bases, in that order; junction bases with no gene match: 9. Per germline, CDR1 MNHEY and CDR2 SVGAGI. The CDR3 protein is CASTRDRQPQPQHF. For the CDR3, the DNA is TGTGCCAGCACCCGGGACAGACAACCTCAGCCCCAGCATTTT.

The chain links TRBV18 to TRBJ1-1, with 7 nucleotides matching TRBD1. Trimming at V came to 4 bases and at J to 4 bases, leaving 9 bases not matched to a gene. This CDR3 region has 15 residues. Germline CDR1 and CDR2: KGHSH and LQKENI. The CDR3 bases are TGTGCCAGCTCACGACAGACAGGGAGAGGCACTGAAGCTTTCTTT. Translated, it gives CASSRQTGRGTEAFF.

The V call is TRBV5-1, the J call TRBJ2-7, with 10 nucleotides matching TRBD1. V lost 4 bases to trimming and J lost 0 bases; unmatched junction nucleotides: 4. The length of the CDR3 is 15 residues. The germline V gene has CDR1 SGHRS and CDR2 YFSETQ. The CDR3 DNA sequence: TGCGCCAGCAGCACGGACAGGGGGTACTCCTACGAGCAGTACTTC. It specifies CASSTDRGYSYEQYF.

This clone was observed many times. Other DNA sequences of this sample code for an identical CDR3. This sequence joins TRBV15 and TRBJ2-7; 7 nucleotides agree with TRBD1. Losses at the gene ends were 3 bases for V and 6 bases for J; bases not matched to a gene: 2. The CDR3 has 12 residues. The germline V gene encodes CDR1 LNHNV and CDR2 YYDKDF (reference sequence). CDR3 region: CATSRYRGEQYF. In nucleotides, the CDR3 is TGTGCCACCAGCAGGTACAGGGGCGAGCAGTACTTC.

The chain is built from TRBV2 and TRBJ1-2; no clear D. The CDR3 covers 15 residues. In germline, CDR1 is SNHLY, CDR2 FYNNEI. The ends were cut back, 8 bases at V and 4 bases at J, with 20 bases in the middle. CDR3 in DNA: TGTGCCAGCGAGTTTGCCGGGGAAACTACCTATGGCTACACCTTC. This gives the protein CASEFAGETTYGYTF. Full variable domain (missing parts from reference TRBV2 and TRBJ1-2): EPEVTQTPSHQVTQMGQEVILRCVPISNHLYFYWYRQILGQKVEFLVSFYNNEISEKSEIFDDQFSVERPDGSNFTLKIRSTKLEDSAMYFCASEFAGETTYGYTFGSGTRLTVV.

The chain uses TRBV4-3 and TRBJ2-1; D gene unclear. The V gene lost 0 bases and the J gene lost 7 bases, with 10 bases spanning the gap. The CDR3 runs to 14 residues. The germline gives CDR1 LGHNA, CDR2 YSLEER. CDR3 region: CASSQESSRNEQFF. Written as DNA, the CDR3 is TGCGCCAGCAGCCAAGAATCCTCTCGGAATGAGCAGTTCTTC.

The chain joins TRBV18 to TRBJ1-1; D is undetermined. The germline V and J ends were trimmed by 1 base and 3 bases, with 9 bases remaining between them. The germline V gene has CDR1 KGHSH and CDR2 LQKENI. CDR3 length: 14 residues. CDR3 amino acids: CASSPRRGDTEAFF. The CDR3 region has the DNA TGTGCCAGCTCACCACGTCGAGGAGACACTGAAGCTTTCTTT.